Sequencing of this T cell receptor (beta chain) was carried out in a study of cytomegalovirus exposure and HLA in healthy donors. From germline, CDR1 is SGHAT and CDR2 FQDESV (reference sequence). This CDR3 region has 15 residues. The junction had 5 bases not matched to a gene; V was cut back by 5 bases and J by 5 bases. Primers for the PCR totalled 60 Vbeta and 13 Jbeta. Data came from immunoSEQ multiplex PCR; TCRdb stores just in-frame clones and leaves some out. The sample has 120,000 to 150,000 clones; 78% are singletons. The specimen was PBMCs. V is TRBV11-1 and J is TRBJ2-1; TRBD2 aligns across 11 bases. This receptor was taken from a man in his forties in good health and CMV-seropositive. CDR3 sequence reads: CASSPRLAGNNEQFF. The CDR3 nucleotides read TGTGCCAGCAGCCCTAGACTAGCGGGAAACAATGAGCAGTTCTTC.